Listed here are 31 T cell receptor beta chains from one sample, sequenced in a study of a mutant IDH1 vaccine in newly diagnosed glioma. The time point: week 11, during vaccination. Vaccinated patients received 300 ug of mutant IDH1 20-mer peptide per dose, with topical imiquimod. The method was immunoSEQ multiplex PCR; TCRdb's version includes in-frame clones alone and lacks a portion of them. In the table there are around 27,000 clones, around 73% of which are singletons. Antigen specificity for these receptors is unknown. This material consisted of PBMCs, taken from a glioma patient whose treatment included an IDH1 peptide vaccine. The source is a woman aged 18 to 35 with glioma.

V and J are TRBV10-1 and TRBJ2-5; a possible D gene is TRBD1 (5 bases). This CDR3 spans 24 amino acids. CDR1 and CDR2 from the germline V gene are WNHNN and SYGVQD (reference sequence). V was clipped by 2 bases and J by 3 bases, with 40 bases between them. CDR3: CASSEIASPPVKSPQGIEEETQYF. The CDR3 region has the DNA TGCGCCAGCAGTGAGATAGCTAGTCCTCCGGTGAAATCCCCCCAGGGAATTGAAGAAGAGACCCAGTACTTC.

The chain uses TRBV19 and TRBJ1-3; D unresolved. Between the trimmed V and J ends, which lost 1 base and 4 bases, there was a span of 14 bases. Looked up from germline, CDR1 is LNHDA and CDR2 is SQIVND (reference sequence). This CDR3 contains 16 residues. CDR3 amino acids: CASSIGAGPIGNTIYF. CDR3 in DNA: TGTGCCAGTAGTATAGGGGCCGGGCCCATCGGAAACACCATATATTTT.

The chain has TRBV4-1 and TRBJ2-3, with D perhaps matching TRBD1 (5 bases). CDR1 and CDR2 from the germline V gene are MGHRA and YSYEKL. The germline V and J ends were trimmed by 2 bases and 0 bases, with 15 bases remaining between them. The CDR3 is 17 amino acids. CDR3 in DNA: TGCGCCAGCAGCCAACGAGGAACCCCAGGGAGCACAGATACGCAGTATTTT. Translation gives CASSQRGTPGSTDTQYF.

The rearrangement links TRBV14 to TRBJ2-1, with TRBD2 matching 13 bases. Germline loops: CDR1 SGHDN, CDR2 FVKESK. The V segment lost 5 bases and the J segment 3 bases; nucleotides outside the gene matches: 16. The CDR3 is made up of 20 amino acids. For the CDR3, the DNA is TGTGCCAGCAGCGCCGGCGTGACTAGCGGGAGGTACCCGGGCTACAATGAGCAGTTCTTC. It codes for CASSAGVTSGRYPGYNEQFF.

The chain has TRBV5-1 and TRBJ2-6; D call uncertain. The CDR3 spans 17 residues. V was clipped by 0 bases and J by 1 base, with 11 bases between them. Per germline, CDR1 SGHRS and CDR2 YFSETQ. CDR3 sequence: CASSLGLSVSGANVLTF. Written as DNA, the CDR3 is TGCGCCAGCAGCTTGGGTTTGTCGGTTTCTGGGGCCAACGTCCTGACTTTC.

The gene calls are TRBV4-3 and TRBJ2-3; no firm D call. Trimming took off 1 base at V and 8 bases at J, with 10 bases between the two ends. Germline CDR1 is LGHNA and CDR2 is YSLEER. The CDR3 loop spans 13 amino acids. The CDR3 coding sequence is TGCGCCAGCAGCCAAGGAGAGGCTGTTACGCAGTATTTT. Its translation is CASSQGEAVTQYF.

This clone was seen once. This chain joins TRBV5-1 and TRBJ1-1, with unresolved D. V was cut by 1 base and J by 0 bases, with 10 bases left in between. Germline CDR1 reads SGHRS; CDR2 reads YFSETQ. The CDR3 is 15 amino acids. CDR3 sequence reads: CASSLRSGMNTEAFF. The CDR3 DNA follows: TGCGCCAGCAGCTTGCGCTCTGGGATGAACACTGAAGCTTTCTTT. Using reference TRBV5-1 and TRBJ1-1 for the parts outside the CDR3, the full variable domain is KAGVTQTPRYLIKTRGQQVTLSCSPISGHRSVSWYQQTPGQGLQFLFEYFSETQRNKGNFPGRFSGRQFSNSRSEMNVSTLELGDSALYLCASSLRSGMNTEAFFGQGTRLTVV.

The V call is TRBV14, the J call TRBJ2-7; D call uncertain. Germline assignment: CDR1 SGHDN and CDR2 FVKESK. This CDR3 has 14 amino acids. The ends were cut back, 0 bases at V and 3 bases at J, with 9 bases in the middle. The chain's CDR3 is CASSQERGSYEQYF. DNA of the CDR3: TGTGCCAGCAGCCAAGAACGCGGCAGCTACGAGCAGTACTTC. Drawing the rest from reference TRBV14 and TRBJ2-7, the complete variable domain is EAGVTQFPSHSVIEKGQTVTLRCDPISGHDNLYWYRRVMGKEIKFLLHFVKESKQDESGMPNNRFLAERTGGTYSTLKVQPAELEDSGVYFCASSQERGSYEQYFGPGTRLTVT.

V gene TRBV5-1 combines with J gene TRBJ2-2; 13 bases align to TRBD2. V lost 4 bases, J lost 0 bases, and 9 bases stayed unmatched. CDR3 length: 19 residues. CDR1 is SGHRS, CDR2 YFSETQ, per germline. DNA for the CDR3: TGCGCCAGCAGCCCGCCGGGACTAGCGGGGTTCGCGAACACCGGGGAGCTGTTTTTT. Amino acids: CASSPPGLAGFANTGELFF.

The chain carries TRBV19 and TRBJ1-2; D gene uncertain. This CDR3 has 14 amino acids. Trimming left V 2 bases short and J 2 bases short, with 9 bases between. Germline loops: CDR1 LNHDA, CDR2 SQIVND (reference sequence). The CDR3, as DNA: TGTGCCAGTAGTATACCCCCAATGAACTATGGCTACACCTTC. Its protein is CASSIPPMNYGYTF.

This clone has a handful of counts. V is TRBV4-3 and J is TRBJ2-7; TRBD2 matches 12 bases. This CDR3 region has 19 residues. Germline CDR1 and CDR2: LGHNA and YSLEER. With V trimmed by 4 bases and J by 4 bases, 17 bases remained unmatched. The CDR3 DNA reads TGCGCCAGCAGCCTAGGGGTTTACGGGGGGACTAGCGGGTATTACGAGCAGTACTTC. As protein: CASSLGVYGGTSGYYEQYF.

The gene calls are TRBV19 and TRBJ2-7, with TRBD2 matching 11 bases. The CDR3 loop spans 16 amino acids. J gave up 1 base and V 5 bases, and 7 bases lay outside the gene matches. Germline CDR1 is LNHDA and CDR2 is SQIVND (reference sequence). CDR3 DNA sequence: TGTGCCAGTAGTCGGCTAGCGGGGGGAATTTCCTACGAGCAGTACTTC. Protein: CASSRLAGGISYEQYF.

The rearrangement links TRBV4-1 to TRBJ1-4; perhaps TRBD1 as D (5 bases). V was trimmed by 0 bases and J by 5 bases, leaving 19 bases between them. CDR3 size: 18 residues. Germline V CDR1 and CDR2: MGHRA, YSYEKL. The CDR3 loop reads CASSQDSSLGPLNEKLFF. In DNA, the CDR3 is TGCGCCAGCAGCCAAGACTCGTCGCTGGGGCCACTAAATGAAAAACTGTTTTTT.

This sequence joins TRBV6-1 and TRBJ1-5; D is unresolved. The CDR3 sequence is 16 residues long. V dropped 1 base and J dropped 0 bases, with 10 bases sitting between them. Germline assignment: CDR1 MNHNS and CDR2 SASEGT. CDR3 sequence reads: CASSEDRGYSNQPQHF. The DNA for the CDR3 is TGTGCCAGCAGTGAAGACAGAGGGTATAGCAATCAGCCCCAGCATTTT.

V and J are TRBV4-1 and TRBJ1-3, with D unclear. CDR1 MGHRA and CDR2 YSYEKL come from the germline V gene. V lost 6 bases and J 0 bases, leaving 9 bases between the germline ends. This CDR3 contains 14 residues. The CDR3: CASSGASSGNTIYF. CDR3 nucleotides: TGCGCCAGCAGTGGAGCGAGCTCTGGAAACACCATATATTTT.

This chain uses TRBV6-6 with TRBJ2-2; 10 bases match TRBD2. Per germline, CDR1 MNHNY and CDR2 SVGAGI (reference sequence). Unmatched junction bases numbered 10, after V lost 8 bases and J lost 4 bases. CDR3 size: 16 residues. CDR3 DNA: TGTGCCAGCTCGCTAGCGGGAGTGGCGATCACCGGGGAGCTGTTTTTT. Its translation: CASSLAGVAITGELFF.

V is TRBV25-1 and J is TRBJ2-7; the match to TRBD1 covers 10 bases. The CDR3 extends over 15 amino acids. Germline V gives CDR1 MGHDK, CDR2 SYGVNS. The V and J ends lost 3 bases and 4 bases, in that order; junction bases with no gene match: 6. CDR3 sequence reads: CASSDPGQGSYEQYF. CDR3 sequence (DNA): TGTGCCAGCAGTGACCCGGGACAGGGGAGTTACGAGCAGTACTTC.

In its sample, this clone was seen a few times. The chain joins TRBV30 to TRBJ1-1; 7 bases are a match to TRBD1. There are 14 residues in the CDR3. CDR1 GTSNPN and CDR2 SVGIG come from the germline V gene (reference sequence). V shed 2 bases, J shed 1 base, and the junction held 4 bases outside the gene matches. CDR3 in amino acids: CAWSPGQENTEAFF. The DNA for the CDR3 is TGTGCCTGGAGTCCCGGACAGGAGAACACTGAAGCTTTCTTT.

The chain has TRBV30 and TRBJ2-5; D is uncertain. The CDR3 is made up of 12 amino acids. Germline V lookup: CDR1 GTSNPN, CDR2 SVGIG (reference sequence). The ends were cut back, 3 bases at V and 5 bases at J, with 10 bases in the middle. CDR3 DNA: TGTGCCTGGAGAGGTCTAGGCGAGACCCAGTACTTC. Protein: CAWRGLGETQYF.

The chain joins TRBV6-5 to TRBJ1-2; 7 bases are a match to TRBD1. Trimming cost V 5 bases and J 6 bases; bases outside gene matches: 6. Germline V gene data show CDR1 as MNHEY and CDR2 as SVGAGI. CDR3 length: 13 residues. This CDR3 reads CASSPDREDGYTF. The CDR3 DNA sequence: TGTGCCAGCAGTCCAGACAGGGAGGATGGCTACACCTTC.

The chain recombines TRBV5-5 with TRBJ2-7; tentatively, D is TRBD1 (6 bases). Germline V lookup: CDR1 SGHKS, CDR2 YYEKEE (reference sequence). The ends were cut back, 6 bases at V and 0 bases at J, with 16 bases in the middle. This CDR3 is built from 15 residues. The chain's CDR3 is CASTSSGAVSYEQYF. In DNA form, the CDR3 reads TGTGCCAGCACCTCCTCAGGGGCTGTCTCCTACGAGCAGTACTTC.

Written as DNA, the CDR3 is TGTGCCAGCAGTTTAAACCTATTCTACAATGAGCAGTTCTTC. Translation gives CASSLNLFYNEQFF. The chain links TRBV27 to TRBJ2-1; D is unresolved. The CDR3 is 14 amino acids. CDR1 is MNHEY, CDR2 SMNVEV, per germline (reference sequence). V lost 2 bases and J 3 bases, leaving 8 bases between the germline ends.

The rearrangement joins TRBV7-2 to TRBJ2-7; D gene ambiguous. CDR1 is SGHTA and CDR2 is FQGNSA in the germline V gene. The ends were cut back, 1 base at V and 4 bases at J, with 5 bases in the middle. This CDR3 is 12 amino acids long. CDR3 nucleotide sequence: TGTGCCAGCAGCTTAGTCAGGTACGAGCAGTACTTC. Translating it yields CASSLVRYEQYF.

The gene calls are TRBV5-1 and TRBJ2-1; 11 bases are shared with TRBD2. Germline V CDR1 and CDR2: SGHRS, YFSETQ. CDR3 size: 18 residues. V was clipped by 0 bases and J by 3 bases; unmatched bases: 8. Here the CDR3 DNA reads TGCGCCAGCAGCTTGGAAACTAGCGGGAGACGAGACTACAATGAGCAGTTCTTC. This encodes CASSLETSGRRDYNEQFF.

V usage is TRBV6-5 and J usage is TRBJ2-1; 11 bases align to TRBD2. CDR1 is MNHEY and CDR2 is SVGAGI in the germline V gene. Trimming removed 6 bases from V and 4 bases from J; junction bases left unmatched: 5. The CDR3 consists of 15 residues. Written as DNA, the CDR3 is TGTGCCAGCAGCTTAGCGGGAGGGGCTTACAATGAGCAGTTCTTC. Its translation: CASSLAGGAYNEQFF.

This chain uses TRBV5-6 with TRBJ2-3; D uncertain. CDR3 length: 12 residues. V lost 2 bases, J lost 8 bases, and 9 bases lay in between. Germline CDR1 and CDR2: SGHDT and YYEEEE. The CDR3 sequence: CASSLSRSTQYF. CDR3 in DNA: TGTGCCAGCAGCTTATCTCGATCTACGCAGTATTTT.

The CDR3 here is CASSLPDRKAPLHF. CDR3 coding DNA: TGTGCCAGCAGCTTACCGGACAGGAAGGCACCCCTCCACTTT. The chain employs TRBV5-8 and TRBJ1-6; 7 bases are a match to TRBD1. This CDR3 has 14 amino acids. The ends lost 2 bases at V and 11 bases at J; junction bases unmatched: 7. CDR1 SGHTS and CDR2 YDEGEE come from the germline V gene.

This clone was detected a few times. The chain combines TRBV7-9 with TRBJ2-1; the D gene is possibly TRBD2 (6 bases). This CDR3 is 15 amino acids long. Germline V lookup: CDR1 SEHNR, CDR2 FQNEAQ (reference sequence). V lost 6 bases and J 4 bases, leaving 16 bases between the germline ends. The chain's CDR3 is CASSPRAGQYNEQFF. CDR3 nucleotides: TGTGCCAGCAGTCCCCGGGCGGGGCAGTACAATGAGCAGTTCTTC.

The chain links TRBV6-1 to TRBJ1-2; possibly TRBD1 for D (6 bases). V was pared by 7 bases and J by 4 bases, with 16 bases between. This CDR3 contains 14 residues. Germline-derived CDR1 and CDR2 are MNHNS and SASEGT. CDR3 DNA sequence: TGTGCCAGCAACCTTCTCGGGGGCGGCTATGGCTACACCTTC. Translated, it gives CASNLLGGGYGYTF.

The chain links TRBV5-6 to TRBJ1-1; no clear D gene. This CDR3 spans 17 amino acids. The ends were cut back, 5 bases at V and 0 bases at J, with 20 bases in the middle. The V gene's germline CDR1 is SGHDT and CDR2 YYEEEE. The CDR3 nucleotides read TGTGCCAGCAGACCGACCGTGGGAGATTTCATGAACACTGAAGCTTTCTTT. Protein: CASRPTVGDFMNTEAFF.

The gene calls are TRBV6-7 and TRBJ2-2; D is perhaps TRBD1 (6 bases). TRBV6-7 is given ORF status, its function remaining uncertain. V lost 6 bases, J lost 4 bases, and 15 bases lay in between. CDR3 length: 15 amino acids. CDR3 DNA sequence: TGTGCCAGCAGGCGGACACAGGGTTCCACCGGGGAGCTGTTTTTT. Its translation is CASRRTQGSTGELFF.